The 9 T cell receptor beta chains presented below share a single source sample, sequenced in a study of regulatory T cells in long-lasting Graves disease. Time point given: newly diagnosed GD, antithyroid drugs for less than 3 months. PBMCs were the source of the RNA used for TCR sequencing. According to the study, TCR beta libraries were built with iRepertoire HTBI primers and CDR3-region Arm-PCR. TCRdb reprocessed the multiplex PCR reads via MiXCR and lists one record per CDR3 protein. The sample yields 400,000 to 500,000 distinct CDR3 sequences, about 15% seen once. The same sample was also studied in work on T cells in Graves' hyperthyroidism and ophthalmopathy.

The material sequenced was peripheral blood mononuclear cells (PBMCs), taken at new diagnosis, from a patient treated with antithyroid drugs. The receptors stem from a woman aged 25 to 45 with Graves disease.

Only a few counts were recorded for this clonotype. The chain couples TRBV6-1 to TRBJ1-2; D might be TRBD1 (5 bases). CDR3 size: 12 residues. Germline V gene lookup returns CDR1 MNHNS and CDR2 SASEGT. V shed 10 bases and J shed 5 bases, with 14 bases lying between them. CDR3 residues: CAIPGRGYGYTF. DNA of the CDR3: TGTGCCATCCCCGGGCGGGGGTATGGCTACACCTTC.

Of note for this clonotype: This may arise from a read error, as a much more abundant clone is one base away. The chain employs TRBV6-2 or TRBV6-3 and TRBJ1-5, with TRBD1 as a possible D gene (6 bases). The CDR3 sequence is 15 residues long. CDR1 is MNHEY, CDR2 SVGEGT, per germline. The CDR3 loop is CASTPQGEVPQPRHF. CDR3 sequence (DNA): TGTGCCAGCACCCCACAGGGTGAGGTCCCTCAGCCCCGGCATTTT.

This clonotype was observed a single time. This chain links TRBV25-1 with TRBJ1-5; a possible D gene is TRBD1 (6 bases). The CDR3 runs to 13 residues. Germline V lookup: CDR1 MGHDK, CDR2 SYGVNS. V gave up 8 bases and J gave up 9 bases, with 17 bases separating them. CDR3 in amino acids: CASRAGVSGPQHF. The CDR3 region has the DNA TGTGCCAGCCGCGCAGGGGTTTCGGGGCCCCAGCATTTT.

This clonotype appeared many times. This chain links TRBV6-1 with TRBJ2-2, with D perhaps TRBD1 or TRBD2 (5 bases each). V was clipped by 5 bases and J by 7 bases, with 26 bases between them. The CDR3 loop spans 18 amino acids. CDR1 MNHNS and CDR2 SASEGT come from the germline V gene. CDR3 amino acids: CASSTDSSQVSAGGELFF. DNA for the CDR3: TGTGCCAGCAGTACCGACAGTTCCCAGGTTTCGGCGGGCGGGGAGCTGTTTTTT.

This clonotype showed up just a few times. The CDR3 sequence: CASSQERPSSGRPANTGELFF. Written as DNA, the CDR3 is TGTGCCAGCAGCCAAGAGAGGCCGAGTAGCGGGAGGCCCGCGAACACCGGGGAGCTGTTTTTT. The V gene is TRBV4-2, the J gene TRBJ2-2; 10 bases fit TRBD2. J lost 0 bases, V lost 0 bases, and 13 bases had no gene match. Germline CDR1 and CDR2: LGHNA and YNFKEQ. The CDR3 is made up of 21 amino acids.

This clonotype showed up many times. The V gene is TRBV30, the J gene TRBJ2-7; no clear D. Germline V gene data show CDR1 as GTSNPN and CDR2 as SVGIG (reference sequence). Trimming stripped 5 bases from V and 3 bases from J, with 11 bases between. CDR3 length: 12 residues. CDR3 sequence (DNA): TGTGCCTGGGCAAGGACGGACTACGAGCAGTACTTC. The encoded protein is CAWARTDYEQYF.

This clonotype appeared many times. This chain joins TRBV3-1 and TRBJ1-1, with 8 bases fitting TRBD1. Trimming at V came to 1 base and at J to 2 bases, leaving 15 bases not matched to a gene. In germline, CDR1 is LGHDT, CDR2 YNNKEL (reference sequence). The CDR3 extends over 19 amino acids. The CDR3 nucleotides are TGTGCCAGCAGCCAAGGGGTTGCAAGGACAGGGAAAAGAAACACTGAAGCTTTCTTT. Amino acids: CASSQGVARTGKRNTEAFF.

The chain has TRBV6-1 and TRBJ2-7; 10 bases fit TRBD2. After removal of 3 bases from V and 4 bases from J, the junction contained 12 bases not matched to a gene. In germline, CDR1 is MNHNS, CDR2 SASEGT. This CDR3 has 17 amino acids. CDR3 residues: CASSEGASGSGIYEQYF. The CDR3 region has the DNA TGTGCCAGCAGTGAGGGGGCTAGCGGGAGCGGTATTTACGAGCAGTACTTC.

The sample holds many counts of this clonotype. The V call is TRBV5-5, the J call TRBJ2-1; D perhaps matches TRBD2 (6 bases). Trimming removed 3 bases from V and 10 bases from J, with 11 bases in between. Germline V gene sequence: CDR1 SGHKS, CDR2 YYEKEE (reference sequence). CDR3 length: 12 amino acids. The CDR3 sequence: CASSSWGREQFF. The DNA of the CDR3 is TGTGCCAGCAGCTCCTGGGGGAGGGAGCAGTTCTTC.